The 25 T cell receptor beta chains presented below share a single source sample, sequenced in a study of CD8+CD57+ T cells in acquired aplastic anemia. Genomic DNA provided the template from which TCR beta VDJ and CDR3 profiles were obtained. One entry per CDR3 protein, called by TCRdb with MiXCR from the reads. This sample has 450,000 to 600,000 distinct CDR3 sequences, with around 32% found just once. Patients picked for sequencing had shown CD8+CD57+ cell expansion detected by flow cytometry. Sequenced: sorted CD4+, CD8+, or CD8+CD57+ T cells (not recorded which) from PBMCs. These receptor sequences come from a human donor with aplastic anemia.

The CDR3 spells CASSLFSSQNPTDTQYF. CDR3 DNA: TGTGCCAGCAGCTTATTTTCCAGCCAAAACCCCACAGATACGCAGTATTTT. The chain employs TRBV7-6 and TRBJ2-3; D remains unclear. CDR3 size: 17 residues. CDR1 is SGHVS and CDR2 is FNYEAQ in the germline V gene. Trimming left V 2 bases short and J 2 bases short, with 17 bases between.

This clonotype has a count of ten or more. The rearrangement links TRBV29-1 to TRBJ2-3; 8 bases are shared with TRBD1. With 5 bases clipped from V and 4 bases from J, the junction kept 5 bases outside the gene matches. CDR3 length equals 13 residues. CDR1 and CDR2 (germline): SQVTM, ANQGSEA. Written as DNA, the CDR3 is TGCAGCGTTACCAGGACAGGGCCAGATACGCAGTATTTT. Translating it yields CSVTRTGPDTQYF.

The chain has TRBV10-1 and TRBJ2-3; no definite D call. Per germline, CDR1 WNHNN and CDR2 SYGVQD (reference sequence). V dropped 3 bases and J dropped 6 bases, with 10 bases sitting between them. The CDR3 covers 13 residues. CDR3 DNA: TGCGCCAGCAGTGAAAGGGTTTCGGATACGCAGTATTTT. Translating gives CASSERVSDTQYF.

The sample holds many counts of this clonotype. This chain links TRBV20-1 with TRBJ2-5; a possible D gene is TRBD2 (5 bases). Germline CDR1 and CDR2: DFQATT and SNEGSKA (reference sequence). The CDR3 length is 13 residues. Trimming stripped 3 bases from V and 5 bases from J, with 13 bases between. CDR3 amino acids: CSARTPGGETQYF. CDR3 nucleotides: TGCAGTGCTAGGACCCCCGGCGGGGAGACCCAGTACTTC.

Comments on this clonotype: A much larger clone differs from this one at a single base, so this may be a read error. The chain carries TRBV7-8 and TRBJ1-6, with D perhaps matching TRBD1 (5 bases). The germline V gene has CDR1 SGHVS and CDR2 FQNEAQ. The CDR3 loop spans 16 amino acids. Trimming stripped 4 bases from V and 6 bases from J, with 16 bases between. CDR3 amino acids: CASSSVSGGFNSPLHF. In nucleotides, the CDR3 is TGTGCCAGCAGCTCAGTTTCGGGGGGATTTAATTCACCCCTCCACTTT.

This chain uses TRBV5-1 with TRBJ1-6; D remains ambiguous. Trimming took 0 bases from V and 3 from J, leaving 7 bases between them. In germline, CDR1 is SGHRS, CDR2 YFSETQ. The CDR3 covers 15 residues. This CDR3 reads CASSLAVDYNSPLHF. CDR3 in DNA: TGCGCCAGCAGCTTGGCAGTAGACTATAATTCACCCCTCCACTTT.

This clonotype came up many times. The chain combines TRBV24-1 with TRBJ2-1; 8 nucleotides agree with TRBD2. The CDR3 length is 13 residues. Trimming at V came to 3 bases and at J to 12 bases, leaving 6 bases not matched to a gene. CDR1 is KGHDR and CDR2 is SFDVKD in the germline V gene. The CDR3 DNA follows: TGTGCCACCAGTGATCGGGGGGGTCGGGTGCAGTTCTTC. Translating gives CATSDRGGRVQFF.

This clonotype occurred once. This chain joins TRBV11-2 and TRBJ2-7; D might be TRBD2 (6 bases). The CDR3 has 17 residues. CDR1 SGHAT and CDR2 FQNNGV come from the germline V gene. V was clipped by 1 base and J by 7 bases, with 23 bases between them. The CDR3 DNA reads TGTGCCAGCAGCTTAGTCCCCACGGAAAGGCGGGAAAATGAGCAGTACTTC. Its protein is CASSLVPTERRENEQYF.

CDR3 protein: CASSSRTGYNQPQHF. CDR3 bases: TGTGCCAGCAGCTCGCGGACAGGCTACAATCAGCCCCAGCATTTT. This chain joins TRBV2 and TRBJ1-5; TRBD1 agrees at 7 bases. The CDR3 is 15 amino acids. The V segment lost 6 bases and the J segment 3 bases; nucleotides outside the gene matches: 8. Per the germline V gene, CDR1 is SNHLY and CDR2 is FYNNEI.

This clonotype was seen only a few times. The chain is built from TRBV7-9 and TRBJ2-1; D gene uncertain. Trimming pared 4 bases from V and 0 bases from J, leaving 13 bases between. The CDR3 is 16 amino acids. Germline assignment: CDR1 SEHNR and CDR2 FQNEAQ (reference sequence). The CDR3 coding sequence is TGTGCCAGCAGCTCCCCCCTTAGGACCTCCTACAATGAGCAGTTCTTC. It encodes CASSSPLRTSYNEQFF.

A few counts support this clonotype. This chain joins TRBV9 and TRBJ2-2; 7 bases line up with TRBD2. Trimming at V came to 0 bases and at J to 2 bases, leaving 4 bases not matched to a gene. Looked up from germline, CDR1 is SGDLS and CDR2 is YYNGEE. The CDR3 is made up of 16 amino acids. This chain's CDR3 is CASSVGASGNTGELFF. The CDR3 DNA follows: TGTGCCAGCAGCGTAGGAGCTAGCGGCAACACCGGGGAGCTGTTTTTT.

This clonotype was seen only a few times. This rearrangement joins TRBV27 to TRBJ1-1; TRBD1 agrees at 9 bases. Per germline, CDR1 MNHEY and CDR2 SMNVEV (reference sequence). CDR3 length: 16 residues. Trimming took 4 bases from V and 1 from J; bases not matched to a gene: 7. The CDR3 nucleotides read TGTGCCAGCAGTTACAGAACGGGACAGGGGAACACTGAAGCTTTCTTT. Translation gives CASSYRTGQGNTEAFF.

This chain joins TRBV7-9 and TRBJ2-1, with D possibly TRBD2 on 7 matching bases. V was shortened by 5 bases and J by 6 bases, with 14 bases between the two germline ends. This CDR3 is built from 14 residues. CDR1 is SEHNR and CDR2 is FQNEAQ in the germline V gene (reference sequence). The CDR3 DNA reads TGTGCCAGCAGCCCCCTGGGGGGGCTCAATGAGCAGTTCTTC. Translation gives CASSPLGGLNEQFF.

The rearrangement links TRBV5-1 to TRBJ2-2; a weak D match, TRBD2 (6 bases). The CDR3 extends over 14 amino acids. V lost 5 bases and J 0 bases, leaving 8 bases between the germline ends. The germline gives CDR1 SGHRS, CDR2 YFSETQ. The CDR3 loop is CASREGPNTGELFF. The CDR3 DNA reads as TGCGCCAGCAGGGAGGGGCCGAACACCGGGGAGCTGTTTTTT.

This clonotype was seen many times. This rearrangement joins TRBV19 to TRBJ2-6, with D tentatively TRBD1 (5 bases). The CDR3 spans 19 residues. The germline V gene has CDR1 LNHDA and CDR2 SQIVND (reference sequence). The V end lost 3 bases, the J end lost 0 bases, and 18 bases lay between the germline ends. CDR3 nucleotides: TGTGCCAGTAGTATTCAAGGACAACGCTTTTCCTCTGGGGCCAACGTCCTGACTTTC. Protein product: CASSIQGQRFSSGANVLTF.

On this clonotype: A much larger clonotype is one base distant, so this may be a read error. V and J are TRBV7-6 and TRBJ1-5; the D gene is possibly TRBD1 (5 bases). The CDR3 runs 16 residues. V lost 2 bases and J 7 bases, leaving 18 bases between the germline ends. CDR1 is SGHVS and CDR2 is FNYEAQ in the germline V gene. CDR3 amino acids: CASSLLSGAEDQPQHF. The CDR3, as DNA: TGTGCCAGCAGCTTACTCTCCGGGGCAGAAGACCAGCCCCAGCATTTT.

This clonotype has only a few counts. V gene TRBV25-1 combines with J gene TRBJ2-1; 8 bases map to TRBD2. V shed 6 bases, J shed 4 bases, and the junction held 11 bases outside the gene matches. This CDR3 region has 16 residues. Germline loops: CDR1 MGHDK, CDR2 SYGVNS. The CDR3 DNA is TGTGCCAGCAGCTTAGCGGCGGGGGGTTTGTACAATGAGCAGTTCTTC. Amino acid sequence: CASSLAAGGLYNEQFF.

This clonotype has a count of ten or more. The chain combines TRBV11-3 with TRBJ2-3, with D possibly matching TRBD2 (6 bases). The germline CDR1 and CDR2 sequences are SGHNT and YENEEA. The CDR3 runs 13 residues. Trimming removed 5 bases from V and 6 bases from J, with 12 bases in between. Here the CDR3 DNA reads TGTGCCAGCAGCGCGACTAGTTCTGATACGCAGTATTTT. Translating it yields CASSATSSDTQYF.

This clonotype showed up just a few times. The chain recombines TRBV20-1 with TRBJ1-4; D call uncertain. The V end lost 0 bases, the J end lost 3 bases, and 11 bases lay between the germline ends. Looked up from germline, CDR1 is DFQATT and CDR2 is SNEGSKA (reference sequence). The CDR3 totals 15 residues. CDR3 in DNA: TGCAGTGCTAGAGATCCGGGGAAAGCTAATGAAAAACTGTTTTTT. Translation gives CSARDPGKANEKLFF.

About this clonotype: A read error may account for a junction end that differs from germline. The V and J genes are TRBV19 and TRBJ2-3; either TRBD1 or TRBD2 may fit D (5 bases each). This CDR3 comprises 15 residues. The germline V gene has CDR1 LNHDA and CDR2 SQIVND (reference sequence). CDR3 residues: CASSMGAASTGTQYF. The CDR3, as DNA: TGTGCCAGTAGTATGGGAGCGGCTAGCACAGGTACGCAGTATTTT.

This sequence joins TRBV30 and TRBJ1-2; D is uncertain. This CDR3 contains 11 residues. Per germline, CDR1 GTSNPN and CDR2 SVGIG (reference sequence). V was clipped by 4 bases and J by 6 bases, with 9 bases between them. This chain's CDR3 is CAWIFGNGYTF. CDR3 sequence (DNA): TGTGCCTGGATATTTGGGAATGGCTACACCTTC. Filled out from reference TRBV30 and TRBJ1-2, the complete variable domain reads SQTIHQWPATLVQPVGSPLSLECTVEGTSNPNLYWYRQAAGRGLQLLFYSVGIGQISSEVPQNLSASRPQDRQFILSSKKLLLSDSGFYLCAWIFGNGYTFGSGTRLTVV.

This clonotype showed up many times. The rearrangement uses TRBV6-1 and TRBJ1-6; 9 nucleotides agree with TRBD1. Germline V CDR1 and CDR2: MNHNS, SASEGT. CDR3 length: 15 residues. The ends lost 8 bases at V and 5 bases at J; junction bases unmatched: 7. The CDR3 reads CASGQGTGHNSPLHF. The CDR3 region has the DNA TGTGCCAGCGGGCAAGGGACAGGGCATAATTCACCCCTCCACTTT.

As to this clonotype: A read error may explain this, as a much larger clone is one base away. This chain uses TRBV7-2 with TRBJ1-5; the D gene is possibly TRBD1 (5 bases). Germline V gives CDR1 SGHTA, CDR2 FQGNSA. This CDR3 has 14 residues. The germline V and J ends were trimmed by 4 bases and 4 bases, with 11 bases remaining between them. CDR3 sequence (DNA): TGTGCCAGCAGCTCGGACGCAGGGAATCAGCCCCAGCATTTT. The encoded protein is CASSSDAGNQPQHF.

Turning to this clonotype: At one boundary the junction diverges from the germline segment, which might be a read error. The rearrangement uses TRBV10-3 and TRBJ1-4; D possibly corresponds to TRBD1 (5 bases). This CDR3 is 14 amino acids long. Germline CDR1 reads ENHRY; CDR2 reads SYGVKD. The CDR3: CASSTTRDPEKLFF. CDR3 in DNA: TGTGCCAGCAGTACGACCCGGGACCCAGAAAAACTGTTTTTT.

This clonotype was recorded at least ten times. The chain is built from TRBV7-3 and TRBJ2-5, with TRBD1 matching 10 bases. CDR3 length: 16 amino acids. Germline CDR1 and CDR2: SGHTA and FQGTGA. J lost 4 bases, V lost 0 bases, and 5 bases had no gene match. The CDR3, as DNA: TGTGCCAGCAGCTTAACCGTGACAGGGGGCGGAGAGACCCAGTACTTC. Translating it yields CASSLTVTGGGETQYF.